The source of this T cell receptor beta chain is a study of identical twins. CDR3 size: 13 residues. CDR1 and CDR2 from the germline V gene are LGHNT and FRNRAP. Deletions cut 5 bases from V and 8 bases from J, with 13 bases between. TCRdb processed the 5' RACE reads anew with MiXCR; each CDR3 protein has one entry. The data contain under 900,000 distinct CDR3 sequences, 15% to 20% of them singletons. These records were also assigned to another study, of T cells expressing NK-cell markers.

This chain links TRBV12-5 with TRBJ2-1; D possibly corresponds to TRBD1 (6 bases). This sequence originates from a woman aged 18-35 years in good health. Sample: PBMCs. The CDR3 loop is CASGLPEGDEQFF. The CDR3 DNA reads as TGTGCTAGTGGTCTTCCTGAGGGGGATGAGCAGTTCTTC. The full variable domain, with the rest looked up from reference TRBV12-5 and TRBJ2-1, is DARVTQTPRHKVTEMGQEVTMRCQPILGHNTVFWYRQTMMQGLELLAYFRNRAPLDDSGMPKDRFSAEMPDATLATLKIQPSEPRDSAVYFCASGLPEGDEQFFGPGTRLTVL.